The present T cell receptor (beta chain) was sequenced within a study of technical replicates of blood from several donors. Profiled with immunoSEQ multiplex PCR; TCRdb holds only in-frame clones, not every one. This table holds some 49,000 clones, around nine tenths found once. The CDR3 is 13 residues long. Germline V gene data show CDR1 as MNHEY and CDR2 as SVGAGI. Trimming took off 6 bases at V and 4 bases at J, with 10 bases between the two ends. V and J are TRBV6-5 and TRBJ2-1; D is unresolved. The receptor was isolated from a human donor in good health. Some clones in this sample may be carry-over from other donors' samples. Specimen: PBMCs. CDR3 residues: CASSPGRYNEQFF. CDR3 DNA sequence: TGTGCCAGCAGCCCCGGTCGGTACAATGAGCAGTTCTTC.